This is a list of T cell receptor beta chains from one sample in a study of T-cell memory formation after mild COVID-19. TCRdb analysed the 5' RACE reads with MiXCR anew, one entry per CDR3 protein. Found here are roughly 110,000 distinct CDR3 sequences, approximately 15% of them singletons; the top ten hold around 43%. Sequenced sample: PBMCs or a T cell subset sorted from them (not recorded which). Source of these receptors: a man between 18 and 29 years old who had mild COVID-19 (a few samples of this study predate the infection). Cell type and time point are not known. Each CDR3 is given with its conserved first and last residue. Fields, in order: clone size, D gene, J gene, V gene, CDR3 DNA, CDR3 protein. A D gene is named only where the DNA matches it firmly. Clone sizes are given selectively: once, few, many, or a class where the clone is expanded.

clone size: many
D gene: NA
J gene: TRBJ2-7
V gene: TRBV12-3/TRBV12-4
CDR3 DNA: TGTGCCAGCAGTTTCGGGTTTTACGAGCAGTACTTC
CDR3 protein: CASSFGFYEQYF

clone size: few
D gene: TRBD1
J gene: TRBJ2-1
V gene: TRBV5-5
CDR3 DNA: TGTGCCAGCAACCACGGGACAGGATGGAATGAGCAGTTCTTC
CDR3 protein: CASNHGTGWNEQFF

clone size: many
D gene: TRBD1
J gene: TRBJ1-1
V gene: TRBV7-2
CDR3 DNA: TGTGCCAGCAGCTTCGGACAGGGAAACACTGAAGCTTTCTTT
CDR3 protein: CASSFGQGNTEAFF

clone size: NA
D gene: TRBD2
J gene: TRBJ2-2
V gene: TRBV2
CDR3 DNA: TGTGCCAGCAGTGACGGAGGCGGGGGGCTCACCGGGGAGCTGTTTTTT
CDR3 protein: CASSDGGGGLTGELFF

clone size: few
D gene: NA
J gene: TRBJ2-3
V gene: TRBV25-1
CDR3 DNA: TGTGCCAGCAGTGAGGACATTAGCACAGATACGCAGTATTTT
CDR3 protein: CASSEDISTDTQYF

clone size: NA
D gene: TRBD1
J gene: TRBJ2-7
V gene: TRBV5-1
CDR3 DNA: TGCGCCAGCACGGAGACAGGGGGCCCCTACGAGCAGTACTTC
CDR3 protein: CASTETGGPYEQYF

clone size: NA
D gene: TRBD1
J gene: TRBJ1-1
V gene: TRBV7-9
CDR3 DNA: TGTGCCAGCAGCACAGACAGGGGGGTGTCGAACACTGAAGCTTTCTTT
CDR3 protein: CASSTDRGVSNTEAFF

clone size: few
D gene: TRBD2
J gene: TRBJ2-3
V gene: TRBV9
CDR3 DNA: TGTGCCAGCAGCGAGTTTGGCGGGGGGTCCCCAGATACGCAGTATTTT
CDR3 protein: CASSEFGGGSPDTQYF

clone size: NA
D gene: TRBD1
J gene: TRBJ2-1
V gene: TRBV12-3/TRBV12-4
CDR3 DNA: TGTGCCAGCAGTCCGGACAGGGAGACCTACAATGAGCAGTTCTTC
CDR3 protein: CASSPDRETYNEQFF

clone size: few
D gene: NA
J gene: TRBJ2-5
V gene: TRBV7-2
CDR3 DNA: TGTGCCAGCAGCGAGCTGGGGGAGACCCAGTACTTC
CDR3 protein: CASSELGETQYF

clone size: NA
D gene: TRBD1
J gene: TRBJ1-5
V gene: TRBV12-3/TRBV12-4
CDR3 DNA: TGTGCCAGCACCACGGACAGGGTTGATCAGCCCCAGCATTTT
CDR3 protein: CASTTDRVDQPQHF

clone size: many
D gene: NA
J gene: TRBJ2-3
V gene: TRBV4-1
CDR3 DNA: TGCGCCAGCGCTAATATCGGGGGATCAAGAGATACGCAGTATTTT
CDR3 protein: CASANIGGSRDTQYF

clone size: NA
D gene: TRBD1
J gene: TRBJ2-5
V gene: TRBV7-9
CDR3 DNA: TGTGCCAGCAGCGAACAGGGGGAGACCCAGTACTTC
CDR3 protein: CASSEQGETQYF

clone size: few
D gene: TRBD1
J gene: TRBJ1-6
V gene: TRBV20-1
CDR3 DNA: TGCAGTGCTAGAACGCCGGGACAGGGTAGTTCACCCCTCCACTTT
CDR3 protein: CSARTPGQGSSPLHF

clone size: few
D gene: TRBD1
J gene: TRBJ2-1
V gene: TRBV7-9
CDR3 DNA: TGTGCCAGCAGCATCATCCGGACAGGGGGCAATGAGCAGTTCTTC
CDR3 protein: CASSIIRTGGNEQFF

clone size: NA
D gene: TRBD1
J gene: TRBJ1-5
V gene: TRBV12-3/TRBV12-4
CDR3 DNA: TGTGCCAGCAGTTTAAAGGGGGCGTTTCAGCCCCAGCATTTT
CDR3 protein: CASSLKGAFQPQHF

clone size: NA
D gene: NA
J gene: TRBJ2-1
V gene: TRBV12-3/TRBV12-4
CDR3 DNA: TGTGCCAGCACCAACGGACGCAGGACTTCGATTCGCAATGAGCAGTTCTTC
CDR3 protein: CASTNGRRTSIRNEQFF

clone size: few
D gene: NA
J gene: TRBJ2-7
V gene: TRBV29-1
CDR3 DNA: TGCAGCGTTACCTCCCAAGCCAACGAGCAGTACTTC
CDR3 protein: CSVTSQANEQYF

clone size: NA
D gene: NA
J gene: TRBJ2-7
V gene: TRBV6-5
CDR3 DNA: TGTGCCAGCAGTTACGCAGGAACCTACGAGCAGTACTTC
CDR3 protein: CASSYAGTYEQYF

clone size: NA
D gene: TRBD1
J gene: TRBJ2-1
V gene: TRBV9
CDR3 DNA: TGTGCCAGCAGCGGGGGACAGGGGCCCTCTAGCTCCTACAATGAGCAGTTCTTC
CDR3 protein: CASSGGQGPSSSYNEQFF

clone size: NA
D gene: NA
J gene: TRBJ2-5
V gene: TRBV9
CDR3 DNA: TGTGCCAGCAGCGTAGTTGGGGTTAGGAGTGAAGAGACCCAGTACTTC
CDR3 protein: CASSVVGVRSEETQYF

clone size: NA
D gene: TRBD2
J gene: TRBJ2-1
V gene: TRBV2
CDR3 DNA: TGTGCCAGCAATGACGGGCCTATCGGGGGGGACGATGAGCAGTTCTTC
CDR3 protein: CASNDGPIGGDDEQFF

clone size: NA
D gene: TRBD1
J gene: TRBJ1-2
V gene: TRBV6-5
CDR3 DNA: TGTGCCAGCAGTTACTCACAGGGGGTCGAGCTCCGGAATGGCTACACCTTC
CDR3 protein: CASSYSQGVELRNGYTF

clone size: few
D gene: NA
J gene: TRBJ1-2
V gene: TRBV20-1
CDR3 DNA: TGCAGTGCTAGAGAGAGGGAGGGAATCTATGGCTACACCTTC
CDR3 protein: CSAREREGIYGYTF

clone size: NA
D gene: TRBD1
J gene: TRBJ1-1
V gene: TRBV20-1
CDR3 DNA: TGCAGTGCTAGCCCTCCCACAGGGGACACTGAAGCTTTCTTT
CDR3 protein: CSASPPTGDTEAFF

clone size: NA
D gene: NA
J gene: TRBJ2-2
V gene: TRBV28
CDR3 DNA: TGTGCCAGCAGTTTAACGGATAACACCGGGGAGCTGTTTTTT
CDR3 protein: CASSLTDNTGELFF

clone size: few
D gene: TRBD1
J gene: TRBJ1-2
V gene: TRBV4-3
CDR3 DNA: TGCGCCAGCAGCCAAGATTGGGACAGGGATGGCTACACCTTC
CDR3 protein: CASSQDWDRDGYTF

clone size: NA
D gene: NA
J gene: TRBJ2-6
V gene: TRBV27
CDR3 DNA: TGTGCCAGCAGTCCCGAGTGGAGCTCTGGGGCCAACGTCCTGACTTTC
CDR3 protein: CASSPEWSSGANVLTF

clone size: many
D gene: NA
J gene: TRBJ2-2
V gene: TRBV7-3
CDR3 DNA: TGTGCCAGCAGCTTACAGGGTAGTGCATACACCGGGGAGCTGTTTTTT
CDR3 protein: CASSLQGSAYTGELFF

clone size: NA
D gene: TRBD1
J gene: TRBJ2-7
V gene: TRBV6-2/TRBV6-3
CDR3 DNA: TGTGCCAGCGAACCCGACAGGGCGGTTTACGAGCAGTACTTC
CDR3 protein: CASEPDRAVYEQYF

clone size: few
D gene: TRBD1
J gene: TRBJ1-2
V gene: TRBV19
CDR3 DNA: TGTGCCAGTAGTCCATGGACAGGGGGCAATTATGGCTACACCTTC
CDR3 protein: CASSPWTGGNYGYTF

clone size: NA
D gene: NA
J gene: TRBJ2-7
V gene: TRBV7-9
CDR3 DNA: TGTGCCAGCAGCAAGCAGGAGGACAGACTATCCTACGAGCAGTACTTC
CDR3 protein: CASSKQEDRLSYEQYF

clone size: few
D gene: TRBD1
J gene: TRBJ1-1
V gene: TRBV6-5
CDR3 DNA: TGTGCCAGCAGTTACGCCGGGACAGAAGGGGTGGGCACTGAAGCTTTCTTT
CDR3 protein: CASSYAGTEGVGTEAFF

clone size: few
D gene: NA
J gene: TRBJ1-1
V gene: TRBV29-1
CDR3 DNA: TGCAGCGTTGAAACGGGGAACACTGAAGCTTTCTTT
CDR3 protein: CSVETGNTEAFF

clone size: NA
D gene: TRBD2
J gene: TRBJ2-5
V gene: TRBV7-2
CDR3 DNA: TGTGCCAGCAGCTTGTGGCAGGGACTACGCCAAGAGACCCAGTACTTC
CDR3 protein: CASSLWQGLRQETQYF

clone size: NA
D gene: NA
J gene: TRBJ1-3
V gene: TRBV4-1
CDR3 DNA: TGCGCCAGCAGCCAAGACGCTGGTGGGGGTTTTGGAAACACCATATATTTT
CDR3 protein: CASSQDAGGGFGNTIYF

clone size: NA
D gene: NA
J gene: TRBJ2-1
V gene: TRBV7-8
CDR3 DNA: TGTGCCAGCAGCTTAGATCCTAGTTTCGATGAGCAGTTCTTC
CDR3 protein: CASSLDPSFDEQFF

clone size: few
D gene: NA
J gene: TRBJ2-1
V gene: TRBV19
CDR3 DNA: TGTGCCAGTAAGAGCGGAAGTGAGCAGTTCTTC
CDR3 protein: CASKSGSEQFF

clone size: few
D gene: TRBD1
J gene: TRBJ2-3
V gene: TRBV7-9
CDR3 DNA: TGTGCCAGCAGCCTCGGATTACAGGGGGCAGAGTCAGATACGCAGTATTTT
CDR3 protein: CASSLGLQGAESDTQYF

clone size: few
D gene: NA
J gene: TRBJ2-3
V gene: TRBV6-5
CDR3 DNA: TGTGCCAGCAGCTATTCCTCGGGTACTAGCACAGATACGCAGTATTTT
CDR3 protein: CASSYSSGTSTDTQYF

clone size: NA
D gene: TRBD2
J gene: TRBJ2-3
V gene: TRBV7-2
CDR3 DNA: TGTGCCAGCAGCAGGGGGACTAGCTGGGCGGATACGCAGTATTTT
CDR3 protein: CASSRGTSWADTQYF

clone size: NA
D gene: TRBD1
J gene: TRBJ2-1
V gene: TRBV9
CDR3 DNA: TGTGCCAGCAGCGTAGCTTGGACAGGGGGTTACAATGAGCAGTTCTTC
CDR3 protein: CASSVAWTGGYNEQFF

clone size: NA
D gene: NA
J gene: TRBJ2-6
V gene: TRBV6-2/TRBV6-3
CDR3 DNA: TGTGCCAGCAGTTACTCAGGGACCCTCTCTGGGGCCAACGTCCTGACTTTC
CDR3 protein: CASSYSGTLSGANVLTF

clone size: NA
D gene: TRBD1
J gene: TRBJ2-5
V gene: TRBV27
CDR3 DNA: TGTGCCAGCAGTCGATGGACAGGGATAGAGACCCAGTACTTC
CDR3 protein: CASSRWTGIETQYF

clone size: NA
D gene: NA
J gene: TRBJ1-4
V gene: TRBV7-8
CDR3 DNA: TGTGCCAGCAGCTTAGGGTTGCGTGAAGGGGTTGGTGAAAAACTGTTTTTT
CDR3 protein: CASSLGLREGVGEKLFF

clone size: few
D gene: NA
J gene: TRBJ1-1
V gene: TRBV4-2
CDR3 DNA: TGTGCCAGCAGCCCCCCGCCCGGACAAGTTGAAGCTTTCTTT
CDR3 protein: CASSPPPGQVEAFF

clone size: few
D gene: NA
J gene: TRBJ1-1
V gene: TRBV4-1
CDR3 DNA: TGCGCCAGCAGCCAAGGGGAAAGCCGGAACACTGAAGCTTTCTTT
CDR3 protein: CASSQGESRNTEAFF

clone size: NA
D gene: NA
J gene: TRBJ2-1
V gene: TRBV9
CDR3 DNA: TGTGCCAGCAGCGTAGACCAGGGGAGTAAAAATGAGCAGTTCTTC
CDR3 protein: CASSVDQGSKNEQFF

clone size: NA
D gene: NA
J gene: TRBJ1-1
V gene: TRBV7-9
CDR3 DNA: TGTGCCACCTCGGACCGAACGAACACTGAAGCTTTCTTT
CDR3 protein: CATSDRTNTEAFF

clone size: NA
D gene: NA
J gene: TRBJ2-5
V gene: TRBV12-3/TRBV12-4
CDR3 DNA: TGTGCCAGCAGTTTGCCCTCTGGGTTCGAGACCCAGAACTTC
CDR3 protein: CASSLPSGFETQNF